The rows below give T cell receptor beta chains drawn from one sample of a study of radiotherapy plus CTLA-4 blockade in lung cancer. Produced via immunoSEQ multiplex PCR; TCRdb's table is partial and in-frame only. The table has more than 30,000 clones, 70% seen once. The material sequenced was peripheral blood, taken from a patient treated with radiotherapy plus ipilimumab. The receptors were gathered from a human donor with non-small cell lung cancer who had stable disease on radiotherapy plus ipilimumab. Both conserved end residues are part of each CDR3. The D gene is left open where the match is weak. Clone size is given for some rows only: seen once, a few or many times, or a class if the clone is expanded.

j_call d_call cdr3_length v_call clone_size cdr3_aa cdr3_nt
TRBJ1-4 NA 14 TRBV5-1 NA CASSLEQGGEKLFF TGCGCCAGCAGCTTGGAACAGGGTGGTGAAAAACTGTTTTTT
TRBJ2-1 NA 14 TRBV9 NA CASNRLGGDNEQFF TGTGCCAGCAACCGCCTAGGGGGGGACAATGAGCAGTTCTTC
TRBJ2-2 NA 15 TRBV5-1 NA CASSWGGVNTGELFF TGCGCCAGCAGCTGGGGGGGCGTCAACACCGGGGAGCTGTTTTTT
TRBJ2-5 NA 16 TRBV25-1 few CASSELGQARQETQYF TGTGCCAGCAGTGAATTGGGCCAGGCGAGACAAGAGACCCAGTACTTC
TRBJ2-3 NA 14 TRBV5-6 few CASIRGQSKGTQYF TGTGCCAGCATTAGGGGACAATCTAAGGGTACGCAGTATTTT
TRBJ2-6 NA 17 TRBV19 few CASAPGGRISGANVLTF TGTGCCAGCGCTCCTGGGGGCCGTATCTCTGGGGCCAACGTCCTGACTTTC
TRBJ2-2 NA 14 TRBV2 NA CASSELVSTGELFF TGTGCCAGCAGTGAACTAGTCAGCACCGGGGAGCTGTTTTTT
TRBJ1-3 NA 15 TRBV19 NA CASSLQGYSGNTIYF TGTGCCAGTAGTCTTCAGGGCTACTCTGGAAACACCATATATTTT
TRBJ2-1 TRBD2 16 TRBV29-1 NA CSVDSLAGSSYNEQFF TGCAGCGTTGATTCCCTAGCGGGCAGCTCCTACAATGAGCAGTTCTTC
TRBJ2-7 NA 14 TRBV29-1 once CSVEGRGESYEQYF TGCAGCGTTGAGGGCAGGGGAGAATCCTACGAGCAGTACTTC
TRBJ2-7 NA 13 TRBV28 NA CTSSLDTTYEQYF TGTACCAGCAGTCTCGACACCACCTACGAGCAGTACTTC
TRBJ2-5 TRBD1 14 TRBV28 few CASSLSVTGATQYF TGTGCCAGCAGTTTATCCGTGACAGGGGCGACCCAGTACTTC
TRBJ2-7 NA 13 TRBV7-2 once CASSRDSDDEQYF TGTGCCAGCAGCAGGGACTCCGACGACGAGCAGTACTTC
TRBJ2-5 TRBD2 15 TRBV7-9 NA CASSLLPAGEETQYF TGTGCCAGCAGCTTACTCCCAGCGGGAGAAGAGACCCAGTACTTC
TRBJ2-3 TRBD1 17 TRBV10-3 NA CAISESFVTGGPDTQYF TGTGCCATCAGTGAGTCGTTTGTAACAGGGGGCCCAGATACGCAGTATTTT
TRBJ2-7 TRBD1 17 TRBV5-6 NA CASSHKTNRGNSYEQYF TGTGCCAGCAGCCACAAAACCAACAGGGGTAACTCCTACGAGCAGTACTTC
TRBJ1-1 NA 18 TRBV28 NA CASSSPIGTRLMNTEAFF TGTGCCAGCAGTTCGCCAATTGGGACAAGACTAATGAACACTGAAGCTTTCTTT
TRBJ2-3 TRBD2 16 TRBV5-1 few CASSLDASGRVDTQYF TGCGCCAGCAGCTTGGACGCTAGCGGGAGAGTGGATACGCAGTATTTT
TRBJ1-5 TRBD1 12 TRBV6-1 NA CASSELDREKHF TGTGCCAGCAGTGAATTGGACAGGGAGAAGCATTTT
TRBJ2-2 NA 13 TRBV9 NA CASSVISAGELFF TGTGCCAGCAGCGTTATATCGGCCGGGGAGCTGTTTTTT
TRBJ2-7 TRBD1 15 TRBV5-1 NA CASSTGTANPYEQYF TGCGCCAGCAGCACCGGGACAGCGAACCCCTACGAGCAGTACTTC
TRBJ1-3 NA 16 TRBV18 NA CASSPTQGRSGNTIYF TGTGCCAGCTCACCAACCCAGGGCCGCTCTGGAAACACCATATATTTT
TRBJ2-7 TRBD2 15 TRBV9 few CASSGTSGSSYEQYF TGTGCCAGCAGCGGGACTAGCGGGAGCTCCTACGAGCAGTACTTC
TRBJ1-5 TRBD1 16 TRBV5-1 NA CASSSGTGASNQPQHF TGCGCCAGCAGCTCAGGGACAGGGGCTAGCAATCAGCCCCAGCATTTT
TRBJ2-5 TRBD2 16 TRBV19 NA CASSMIVAGGWETQYF TGTGCCAGTAGTATGATCGTCGCGGGAGGGTGGGAGACCCAGTACTTC
TRBJ1-4 NA 14 TRBV5-1 NA CASSPGTTNEKLFF TGCGCCAGCAGTCCGGGGACAACTAATGAAAAACTGTTTTTT
TRBJ2-1 TRBD2 15 TRBV7-2 once CASSPGLVFSHGQFF TGTGCCAGCAGCCCTGGACTAGTTTTCAGTCATGGGCAGTTCTTC
TRBJ2-7 TRBD1 14 TRBV18 NA CASSPTGTGSEQYF TGTGCCAGCTCACCAACCGGGACAGGGAGCGAGCAGTACTTC
TRBJ2-7 NA 14 TRBV6-6 once CASSFDRRSYEQYF TGTGCCAGCAGCTTCGACCGCCGATCCTACGAGCAGTACTTC
TRBJ2-5 TRBD1 13 TRBV10-3 once CAISGGQRETQYF TGTGCCATCAGTGGGGGACAGAGAGAGACCCAGTACTTC
TRBJ1-1 NA 14 TRBV5-6 NA CASSLVYVNTEAFF TGTGCCAGCAGCTTGGTCTATGTGAACACTGAAGCTTTCTTT
TRBJ2-5 NA 14 TRBV2 NA CASSEAGGGETQYF TGTGCCAGCAGTGAAGCGGGGGGTGGAGAGACCCAGTACTTC
TRBJ1-4 NA 15 TRBV6-6 NA CASSYGQIFNEKLFF TGTGCCAGCAGTTACGGCCAGATCTTTAATGAAAAACTGTTTTTT
TRBJ2-3 TRBD2 16 TRBV5-8 NA CASSLEGGRATDTQYF TGTGCCAGCAGCTTGGAAGGCGGGAGGGCCACAGATACGCAGTATTTT
TRBJ1-4 TRBD1 13 TRBV28 few CASSTQGNEKLFF TGTGCCAGCAGTACACAGGGGAATGAAAAACTGTTTTTT
TRBJ2-1 TRBD2 16 TRBV7-2 few CASSRESGRVYNEQFF TGTGCCAGCAGCCGAGAAAGCGGGAGGGTGTACAATGAGCAGTTCTTC
TRBJ1-3 NA 15 TRBV7-6 once CASSLAESSGNTIYF TGTGCCAGCAGCTTAGCGGAATCCTCTGGAAACACCATATATTTT
TRBJ2-2 TRBD1 16 TRBV7-3 NA CASSLSPDRASGELFF TGTGCCAGCAGCCTAAGCCCGGACAGGGCTAGCGGGGAGCTGTTTTTT
TRBJ1-4 TRBD1 15 TRBV19 NA CASSHGQGAGEKLFF TGTGCCAGTAGCCACGGACAGGGGGCCGGTGAAAAACTGTTTTTT